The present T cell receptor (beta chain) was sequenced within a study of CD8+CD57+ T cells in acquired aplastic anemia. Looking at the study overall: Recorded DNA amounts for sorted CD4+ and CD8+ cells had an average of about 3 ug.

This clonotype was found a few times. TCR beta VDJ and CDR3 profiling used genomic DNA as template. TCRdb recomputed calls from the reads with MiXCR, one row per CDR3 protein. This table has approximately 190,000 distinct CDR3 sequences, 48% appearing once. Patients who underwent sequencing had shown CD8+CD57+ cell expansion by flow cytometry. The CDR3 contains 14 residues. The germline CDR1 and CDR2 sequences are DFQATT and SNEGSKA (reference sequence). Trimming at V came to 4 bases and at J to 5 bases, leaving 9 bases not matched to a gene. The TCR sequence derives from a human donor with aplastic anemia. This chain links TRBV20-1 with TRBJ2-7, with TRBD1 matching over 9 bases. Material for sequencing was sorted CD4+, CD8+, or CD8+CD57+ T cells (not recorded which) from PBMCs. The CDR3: CSATRTGVFHEQYF. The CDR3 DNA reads TGCAGTGCTACGCGGACAGGGGTTTTCCACGAGCAGTACTTC.